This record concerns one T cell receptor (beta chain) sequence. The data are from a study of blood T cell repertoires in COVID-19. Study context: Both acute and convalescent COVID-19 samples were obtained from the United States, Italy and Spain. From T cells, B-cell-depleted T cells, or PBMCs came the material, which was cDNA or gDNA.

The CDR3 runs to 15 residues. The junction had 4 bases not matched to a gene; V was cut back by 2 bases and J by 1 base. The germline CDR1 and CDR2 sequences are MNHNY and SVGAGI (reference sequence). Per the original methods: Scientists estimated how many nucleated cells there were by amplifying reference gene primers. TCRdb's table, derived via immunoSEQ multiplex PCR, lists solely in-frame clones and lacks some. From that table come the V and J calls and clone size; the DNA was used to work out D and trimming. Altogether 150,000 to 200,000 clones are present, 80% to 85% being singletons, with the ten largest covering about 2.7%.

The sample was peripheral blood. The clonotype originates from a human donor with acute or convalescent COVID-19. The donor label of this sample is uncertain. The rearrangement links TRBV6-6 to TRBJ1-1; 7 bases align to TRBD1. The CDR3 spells CASSYHGTANTEAFF. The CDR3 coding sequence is TGTGCCAGCAGTTACCACGGGACAGCGAACACTGAAGCTTTCTTT.